The present T cell receptor beta chain was sequenced within a study of OX40 agonist ivuxolimab in advanced cancers. With respect to the entire study: Ivuxolimab, which targeted the costimulatory receptor OX40 (CD134), was an agonistic, fully human IgG2 monoclonal antibody. Intravenous ivuxolimab was administered to patients every 2 weeks at six dose levels: 0.01, 0.1, 0.3, 1.5, 3 and 10 mg/kg. Of the roughly 52 patients in dose escalation, some 20 had hepatocellular carcinoma, roughly 15 had melanoma, 9 had renal cell carcinoma and 9 had head and neck cancer. A male proportion of almost 85% and a mean age of approximately 55 years, ranging from 23 to 79, were recorded for the dose-escalation cohort. Prior anti-PD-1, anti-PD-L1 or anti-CTLA-4 therapy was permitted, and roughly two fifths of dose-escalation patients had received checkpoint inhibitors. Partial responses occurred in three dose-escalation patients, of whom one had hepatocellular carcinoma and two had cutaneous melanoma. Peripheral TCRbeta sequencing was intended to test whether TCR sequence diversity was altered and clonal T-cell expansion was caused by ivuxolimab. The paper reports the monotherapy dose-escalation portion (N of about 54 patients) of the phase I ivuxolimab trial. Study-wide conclusions, independent of this receptor: At doses of 0.1 to 3.0 mg/kg, clonal expansion of both CD4+ and CD8+ T cells in blood was seen between baseline and week 6. The antigen specificity of the peripheral T cells that underwent clonal expansion was not determined. After ivuxolimab, expanded clones were on average more numerous among CD8+ T cells than among CD4+ T cells. Low levels of normalized T-cell clonal expansion were also seen in some nonresponding patients. In the 0.1-3.0 mg/kg groups, partial responders had among the lowest normalized peripheral clonal expansion, particularly in CD8+ T cells.

Genomic DNA was extracted from sorted cells for sequencing of the TCRbeta CDR3 region. The immunoSEQ Assay was used to sequence the TCRbeta CDR3 regions. Not all clones reach the TCRdb copy of this immuneACCESS table, which keeps in-frame sequences only. Checked studies attribute under half of the gap to unresolved V genes and leave the rest unexplained. The sample contains tens of thousands of clones, approximately 92% of them found a single time. The ten top clones hold about 25% of the sample. On this clone: Its antigen target is currently unknown. One base away there is no much larger clone; base qualities are not given.

Patients with a history of autoimmune disease or receiving systemic immunosuppression were excluded from the trial. In every dose cohort, peripheral blood was drawn for TCR sequencing at baseline, cycle 4 day 1, and cycle 7 day 1. The samples were drawn from a first-in-human, open-label, multicenter phase I dose-escalation trial of ivuxolimab. Adults with locally advanced or metastatic head and neck squamous cell, hepatocellular, melanoma or renal cell carcinoma were enrolled in the trial. Before TCR sequencing, CD4+ and CD8+ T cells were separately sorted from peripheral blood. Its CDR3 holds 13 amino acids, cysteine through phenylalanine. Only CDR3 DNA is held: 39 bases, read in frame from base 1. In the germline V gene, CDR1 corresponds to SGHVS and CDR2 to FQNEAQ. Relative to germline, V is missing 5 bases and J is missing 6 bases, with 3 bases of the junction outside any gene match.

The specimen was CD4+ or CD8+ T cells sorted from blood, collected in a trial of the OX40 agonist ivuxolimab. The source is an adult with an advanced solid tumor such as melanoma, head and neck, liver or kidney cancer. The chain couples TRBV7-8 to TRBJ1-5; 8 central nucleotides agree with TRBD1. The DNA reads TGTGCCAGCAGCGCAGGGGGCGTTCAGCCCCAGCATTTT. The translation is CASSAGGVQPQHF.